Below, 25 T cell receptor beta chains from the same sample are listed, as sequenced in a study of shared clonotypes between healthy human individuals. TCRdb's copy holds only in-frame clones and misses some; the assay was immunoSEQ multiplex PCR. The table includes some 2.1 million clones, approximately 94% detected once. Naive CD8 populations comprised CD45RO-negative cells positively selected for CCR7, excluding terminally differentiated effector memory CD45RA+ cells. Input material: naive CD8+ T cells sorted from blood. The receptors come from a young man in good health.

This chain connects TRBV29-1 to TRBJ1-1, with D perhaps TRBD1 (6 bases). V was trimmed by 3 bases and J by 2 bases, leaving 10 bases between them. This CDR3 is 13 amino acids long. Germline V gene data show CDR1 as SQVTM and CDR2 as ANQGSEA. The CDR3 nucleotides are TGCAGCGTTGACCCAGGGGACAACACTGAAGCTTTCTTT. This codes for CSVDPGDNTEAFF.

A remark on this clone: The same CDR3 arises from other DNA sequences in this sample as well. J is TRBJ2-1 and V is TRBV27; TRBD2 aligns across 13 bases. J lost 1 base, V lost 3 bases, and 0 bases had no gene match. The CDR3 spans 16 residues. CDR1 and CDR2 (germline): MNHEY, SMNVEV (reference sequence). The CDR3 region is CASSLTSGGSYNEQFF. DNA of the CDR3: TGTGCCAGCAGTTTGACTAGCGGGGGGTCCTACAATGAGCAGTTCTTC.

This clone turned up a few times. The CDR3 spells CASSTGDRAWYPYGYTF. The DNA for the CDR3 is TGTGCCAGCAGTACAGGGGACAGGGCATGGTACCCCTATGGCTACACCTTC. The chain has TRBV2 and TRBJ1-2, with TRBD1 identical over 9 bases. Germline loops: CDR1 SNHLY, CDR2 FYNNEI. The CDR3 sequence is 17 residues long. The ends lost 5 bases at V and 4 bases at J; junction bases unmatched: 14.

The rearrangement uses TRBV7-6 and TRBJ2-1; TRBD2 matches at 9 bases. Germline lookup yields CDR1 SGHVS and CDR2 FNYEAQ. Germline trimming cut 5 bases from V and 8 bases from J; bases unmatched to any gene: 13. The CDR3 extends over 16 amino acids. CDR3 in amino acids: CASSRQIAGAMDEQFF. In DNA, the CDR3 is TGTGCCAGCAGCCGCCAGATAGCGGGGGCGATGGATGAGCAGTTCTTC.

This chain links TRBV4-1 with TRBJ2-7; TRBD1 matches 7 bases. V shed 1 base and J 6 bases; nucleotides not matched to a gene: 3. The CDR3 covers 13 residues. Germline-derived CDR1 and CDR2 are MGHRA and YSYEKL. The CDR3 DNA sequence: TGCGCCAGCAGCCAAGTGACAGGGTTCGAGCAGTACTTC. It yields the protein CASSQVTGFEQYF.

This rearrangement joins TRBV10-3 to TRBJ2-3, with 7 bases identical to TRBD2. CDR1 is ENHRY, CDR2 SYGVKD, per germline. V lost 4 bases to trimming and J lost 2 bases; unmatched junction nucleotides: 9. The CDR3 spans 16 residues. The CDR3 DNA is TGTGCCATCAGTGCCGGACTAGATGTTGCCACAGATACGCAGTATTTT. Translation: CAISAGLDVATDTQYF.

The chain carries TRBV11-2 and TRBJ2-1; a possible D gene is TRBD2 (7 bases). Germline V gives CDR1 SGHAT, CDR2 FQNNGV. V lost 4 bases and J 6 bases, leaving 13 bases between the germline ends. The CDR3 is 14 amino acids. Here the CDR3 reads CASSYEGGGNEQFF. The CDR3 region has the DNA TGTGCCAGCAGCTACGAGGGAGGGGGCAATGAGCAGTTCTTC.

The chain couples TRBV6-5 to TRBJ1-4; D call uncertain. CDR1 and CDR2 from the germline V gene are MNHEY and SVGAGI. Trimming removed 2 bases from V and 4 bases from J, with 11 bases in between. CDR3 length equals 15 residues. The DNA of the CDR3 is TGTGCCAGCAGTTACGGGCGGCCTATTAATGAAAAACTGTTTTTT. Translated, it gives CASSYGRPINEKLFF.

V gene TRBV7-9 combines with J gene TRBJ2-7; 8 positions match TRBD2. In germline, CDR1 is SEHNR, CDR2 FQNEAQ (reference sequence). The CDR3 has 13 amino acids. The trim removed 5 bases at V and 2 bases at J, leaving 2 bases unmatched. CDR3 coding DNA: TGTGCCAGCAGCCTTAGCGGGGCCTACGAGCAGTACTTC. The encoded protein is CASSLSGAYEQYF.

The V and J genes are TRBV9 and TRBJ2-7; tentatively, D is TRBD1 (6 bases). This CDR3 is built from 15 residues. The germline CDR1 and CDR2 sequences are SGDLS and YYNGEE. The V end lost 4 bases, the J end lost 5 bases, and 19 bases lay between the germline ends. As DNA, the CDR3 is TGTGCCAGCAGCCCCTTGTTGGGGGCGTCTCACGAGCAGTACTTC. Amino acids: CASSPLLGASHEQYF.

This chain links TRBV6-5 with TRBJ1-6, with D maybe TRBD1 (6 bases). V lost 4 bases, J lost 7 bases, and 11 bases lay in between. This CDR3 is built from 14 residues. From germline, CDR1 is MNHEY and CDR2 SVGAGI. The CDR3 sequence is CASSFIGGNSPLHF. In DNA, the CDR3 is TGTGCCAGCAGTTTTATAGGGGGGAATTCACCCCTCCACTTT.

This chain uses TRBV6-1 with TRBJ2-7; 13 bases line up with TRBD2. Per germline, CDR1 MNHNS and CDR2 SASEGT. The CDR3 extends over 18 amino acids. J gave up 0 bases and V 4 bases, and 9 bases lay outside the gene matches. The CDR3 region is CASSARTSGGPSSYEQYF. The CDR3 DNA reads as TGTGCCAGCAGTGCTCGGACTAGCGGGGGCCCCAGCTCCTACGAGCAGTACTTC.

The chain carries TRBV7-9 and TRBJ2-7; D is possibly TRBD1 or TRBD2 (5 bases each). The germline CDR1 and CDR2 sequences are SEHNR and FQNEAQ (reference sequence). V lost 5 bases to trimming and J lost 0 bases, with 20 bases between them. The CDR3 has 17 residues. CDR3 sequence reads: CASSPQPGTPSSYEQYF. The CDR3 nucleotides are TGTGCCAGCAGCCCGCAGCCCGGGACCCCGAGCTCCTACGAGCAGTACTTC.

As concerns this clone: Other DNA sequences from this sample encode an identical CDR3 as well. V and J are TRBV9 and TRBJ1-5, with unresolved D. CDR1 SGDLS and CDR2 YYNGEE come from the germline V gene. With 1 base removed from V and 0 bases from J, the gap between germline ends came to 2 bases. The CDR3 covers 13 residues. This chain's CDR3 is CASSVSSNQPQHF. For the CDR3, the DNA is TGTGCCAGCAGCGTAAGTAGCAATCAGCCCCAGCATTTT.

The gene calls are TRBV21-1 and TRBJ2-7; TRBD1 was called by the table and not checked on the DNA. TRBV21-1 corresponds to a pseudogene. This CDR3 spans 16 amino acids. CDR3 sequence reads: CASSSKSGTVSYEQYF. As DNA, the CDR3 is TGTGCCAGCAGCTCAAAGTCAGGGACAGTTTCCTACGAGCAGTACTTC.

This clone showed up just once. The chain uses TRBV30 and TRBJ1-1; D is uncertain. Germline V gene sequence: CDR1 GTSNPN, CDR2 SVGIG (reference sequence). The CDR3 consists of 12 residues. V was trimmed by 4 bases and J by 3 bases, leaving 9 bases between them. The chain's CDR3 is CAWKVDYTEAFF. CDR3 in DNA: TGTGCCTGGAAAGTAGATTACACTGAAGCTTTCTTT.

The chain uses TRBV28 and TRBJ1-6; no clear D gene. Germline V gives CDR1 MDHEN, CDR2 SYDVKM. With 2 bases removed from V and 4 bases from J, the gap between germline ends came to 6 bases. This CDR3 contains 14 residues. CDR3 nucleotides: TGTGCCAGCAGTTTAAGATTTTATAATTCACCCCTCCACTTT. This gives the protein CASSLRFYNSPLHF.

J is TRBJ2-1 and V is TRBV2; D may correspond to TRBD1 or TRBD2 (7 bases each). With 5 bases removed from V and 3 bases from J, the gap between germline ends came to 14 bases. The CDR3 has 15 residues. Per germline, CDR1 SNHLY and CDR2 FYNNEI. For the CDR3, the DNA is TGTGCCAGCAGTCCAGGGGGGGGTGTCTACAATGAGCAGTTCTTC. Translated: CASSPGGGVYNEQFF.

CDR3 residues: CASSSEATYEQYF. The CDR3 nucleotides read TGTGCCAGCAGCTCCGAGGCGACTTACGAGCAGTACTTC. V gene TRBV5-6 combines with J gene TRBJ2-7; D is undetermined. The V and J ends lost 3 bases and 4 bases respectively, with 11 bases between them. CDR3 length: 13 residues. CDR1 and CDR2 from the germline V gene are SGHDT and YYEEEE.

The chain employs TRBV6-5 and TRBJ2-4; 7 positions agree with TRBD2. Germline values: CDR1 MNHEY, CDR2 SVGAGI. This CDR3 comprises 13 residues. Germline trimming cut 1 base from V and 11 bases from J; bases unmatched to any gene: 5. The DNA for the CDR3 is TGTGCCAGCAGTTACTTCTCGGGAGGCGTTCAGTACTTC. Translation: CASSYFSGGVQYF.

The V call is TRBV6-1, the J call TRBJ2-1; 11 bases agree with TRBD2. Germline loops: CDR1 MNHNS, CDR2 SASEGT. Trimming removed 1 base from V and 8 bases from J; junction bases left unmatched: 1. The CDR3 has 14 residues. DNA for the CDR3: TGTGCCAGCAGTGAAGGACTAGCGGGATATGAGCAGTTCTTC. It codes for CASSEGLAGYEQFF.

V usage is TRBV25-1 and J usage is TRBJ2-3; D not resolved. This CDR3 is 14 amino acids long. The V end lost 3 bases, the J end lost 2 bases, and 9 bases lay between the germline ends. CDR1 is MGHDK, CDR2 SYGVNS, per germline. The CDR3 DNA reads TGTGCCAGCAGTGAGAGCAGTGACACAGATACGCAGTATTTT. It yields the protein CASSESSDTDTQYF.

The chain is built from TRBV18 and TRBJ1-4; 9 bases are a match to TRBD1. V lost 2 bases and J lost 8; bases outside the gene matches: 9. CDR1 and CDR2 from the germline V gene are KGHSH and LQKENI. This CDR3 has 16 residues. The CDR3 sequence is CASSPDPGQGKEKLFF. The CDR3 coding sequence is TGTGCCAGCTCACCAGATCCGGGACAGGGAAAGGAAAAACTGTTTTTT.

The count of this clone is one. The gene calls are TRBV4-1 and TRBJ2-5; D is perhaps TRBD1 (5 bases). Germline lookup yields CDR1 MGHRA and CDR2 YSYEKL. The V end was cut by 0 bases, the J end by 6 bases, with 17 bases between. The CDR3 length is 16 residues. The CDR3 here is CASSQDPDIRLQTQYF. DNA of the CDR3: TGCGCCAGCAGCCAAGACCCGGACATCCGTTTGCAGACCCAGTACTTC.

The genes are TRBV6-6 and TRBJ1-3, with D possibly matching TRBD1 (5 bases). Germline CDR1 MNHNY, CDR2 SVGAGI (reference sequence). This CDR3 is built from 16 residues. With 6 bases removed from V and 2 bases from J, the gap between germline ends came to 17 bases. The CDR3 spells CASSYGGPSTGNTIYF. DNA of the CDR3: TGTGCCAGCAGCTATGGGGGACCGTCCACTGGAAACACCATATATTTT.